These T cell receptor beta chains were read from a single sample in a study of T cells after yellow fever vaccination. A single record per CDR3 protein comes from TCRdb applying MiXCR to the 5' RACE reads. The sample lists hundreds of thousands of distinct CDR3 sequences, 20% to 25% seen once, with 16% in the top ten. This sample comprised PBMCs, obtained roughly 23 days after the first yellow fever vaccination. These receptors originate from a young man who received the YFV17D yellow fever vaccine. Both conserved end residues are part of each CDR3. A D gene is named only where the DNA matches it firmly. Expanded clones are given a class, and other clones once, few, many or no size at all.

D,V,size,J,CDR3,DNA
TRBD1,TRBV7-2,few,TRBJ1-2,CASSLAGLPGTGSSGYTF,TGTGCCAGCAGCTTAGCAGGGCTGCCCGGGACAGGGTCTTCTGGCTACACCTTC
TRBD2,TRBV7-2,few,TRBJ2-7,CASSVPGLAAYEQYF,TGTGCCAGCAGCGTTCCGGGACTAGCGGCCTACGAGCAGTACTTC
NA,TRBV5-1,NA,TRBJ2-6,CASSFRDGNSGANVLTF,TGCGCCAGCAGCTTTCGGGACGGGAACTCTGGGGCCAACGTCCTGACTTTC
NA,TRBV18,NA,TRBJ2-7,CASSPPTGSYEQYF,TGTGCCAGCTCACCTCCGACAGGCTCCTACGAGCAGTACTTC
TRBD2,TRBV11-2,NA,TRBJ2-3,CASSSLAGFDTQYF,TGTGCCAGCAGCTCTCTAGCGGGATTCGATACGCAGTATTTT
NA,TRBV20-1,NA,TRBJ2-7,CSARDHSRSTYEQYF,TGCAGTGCTAGAGATCACAGCCGTTCTACCTACGAGCAGTACTTC
NA,TRBV12-5,NA,TRBJ2-4,CASGLEQTDIQYF,TGTGCTAGTGGTTTGGAACAGACGGACATTCAGTACTTC
TRBD1,TRBV7-2,NA,TRBJ2-1,CASSPQGWHEQFF,TGTGCCAGCAGCCCACAGGGGTGGCATGAGCAGTTCTTC
TRBD1,TRBV25-1,NA,TRBJ2-7,CASSGQGTYEQYF,TGTGCCAGTTCCGGACAGGGAACCTACGAGCAGTACTTC
NA,TRBV10-3,few,TRBJ1-4,CAIRGTDNEKLFF,TGTGCCATCAGAGGGACGGATAATGAAAAACTGTTTTTT
TRBD2,TRBV4-3,few,TRBJ2-2,CASSQDPTSGGSTGELFF,TGCGCCAGCAGCCAAGACCCGACTAGCGGGGGTTCGACCGGGGAGCTGTTTTTT
NA,TRBV6-2/TRBV6-3,NA,TRBJ1-2,CASSTWTEAYGYTF,TGTGCCAGCAGTACCTGGACAGAAGCCTATGGCTACACCTTC
NA,TRBV11-2,few,TRBJ2-7,CASSLGPGASYEQYF,TGTGCCAGCAGCTTAGGCCCGGGGGCTTCCTACGAGCAGTACTTC
TRBD1,TRBV5-1,few,TRBJ2-3,CASSSRTGATDTQYF,TGCGCCAGCAGCTCCCGGACAGGGGCCACAGATACGCAGTATTTT
NA,TRBV28,few,TRBJ1-5,CARLEGSINQPQHF,TGTGCCAGACTGGAGGGATCGATCAATCAGCCCCAGCATTTT
TRBD1,TRBV3-1,few,TRBJ2-1,CASSQALGQGPYNEQFF,TGTGCCAGCAGCCAAGCTCTGGGACAGGGTCCCTACAATGAGCAGTTCTTC
TRBD1,TRBV19,NA,TRBJ1-6,CASSLRDRSSYNSPLHF,TGTGCCAGTAGTCTCCGGGACAGGAGCTCCTATAATTCACCCCTCCACTTT
TRBD2,TRBV28,few,TRBJ2-1,CASSPPGRGYNEQFF,TGTGCCAGCAGTCCGCCGGGGAGGGGTTACAATGAGCAGTTCTTC
NA,TRBV13,NA,TRBJ2-5,CASSSLGGPETQYF,TGTGCCAGCAGCTCCCTCGGGGGGCCAGAGACCCAGTACTTC
NA,TRBV12-3/TRBV12-4,many,TRBJ1-1,CASSLALSREAFF,TGTGCCAGCAGTTTAGCGCTTAGTCGTGAAGCTTTCTTT
NA,TRBV6-1,NA,TRBJ1-2,CASSPVRQSYGYTF,TGTGCCAGCAGTCCCGTTAGGCAGTCCTATGGCTACACCTTC
NA,TRBV6-1,few,TRBJ1-2,CASSPRSQGVGGYTF,TGTGCCAGCAGCCCCCGCTCGCAGGGAGTGGGAGGCTACACCTTC
NA,TRBV6-4,NA,TRBJ2-3,CASSAGRSTDTQYF,TGTGCCAGCAGCGCAGGGAGGAGCACAGATACGCAGTATTTT
TRBD1,TRBV5-1,NA,TRBJ1-5,CASRSGTGFNQPQHF,TGCGCCAGCAGGTCCGGGACAGGGTTCAATCAGCCCCAGCATTTT
NA,TRBV7-8,few,TRBJ1-6,CASSFSLWPLHF,TGTGCCAGCAGCTTCAGTTTGTGGCCCCTCCACTTT
NA,TRBV9,few,TRBJ2-7,CASSAGPLTTYEQYF,TGTGCCAGCAGCGCGGGACCCCTCACCACCTACGAGCAGTACTTC